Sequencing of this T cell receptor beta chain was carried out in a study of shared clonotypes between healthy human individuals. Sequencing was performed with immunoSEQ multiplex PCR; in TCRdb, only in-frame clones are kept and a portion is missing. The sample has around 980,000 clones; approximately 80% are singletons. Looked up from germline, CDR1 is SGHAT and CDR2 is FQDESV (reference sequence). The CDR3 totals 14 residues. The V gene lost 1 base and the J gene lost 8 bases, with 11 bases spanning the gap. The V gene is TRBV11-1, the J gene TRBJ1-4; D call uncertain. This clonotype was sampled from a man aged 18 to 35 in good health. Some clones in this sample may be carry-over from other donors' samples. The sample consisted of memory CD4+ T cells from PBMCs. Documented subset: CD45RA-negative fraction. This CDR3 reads CASSLDQSGEKLFF. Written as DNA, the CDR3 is TGTGCCAGCAGCTTAGACCAAAGCGGAGAAAAACTGTTTTTT.